The 20 T cell receptor beta chains listed next were all sequenced from one sample in a study of T cells in Graves' hyperthyroidism and ophthalmopathy (dated by TCRdb to between 2018 and 2021). Library construction relied on multiplex PCR. The instrument was an Illumina HiSeq 2000. The TCR beta CDR3 regions were amplified from RNA transcripts. The first round of RT-PCR for the TCR CDR3 was performed with the HTBI primer set and the Qiagen OneStep RT-PCR kit. The public reads were reprocessed in TCRdb via fastp at Q25 and MiXCR, keeping in-frame beta chains. Every CDR3 protein is listed once, alongside the most common genes and DNA of its rows. Counted in this sample were approximately 590,000 distinct CDR3 sequences; 15% to 19% of them appeared once. The biggest ten clones account for under 8% of the sample. Sample: blood. The receptors come from a woman younger than 45 with Graves' hyperthyroidism.

This clonotype was seen ten or more times. The chain uses TRBV2 and TRBJ1-2; tentative D call: TRBD1 (5 bases). The CDR3 runs to 14 residues. Trimming removed 2 bases at V and 8 bases at J, with 15 bases between. Germline V lookup: CDR1 SNHLY, CDR2 FYNNEI. CDR3: CASSESRQGGGYTF. As DNA, the CDR3 is TGTGCCAGCAGTGAAAGTCGGCAGGGCGGCGGCTACACCTTC. The variable domain in full, with the rest retrieved from reference TRBV2 and TRBJ1-2, is EPEVTQTPSHQVTQMGQEVILRCVPISNHLYFYWYRQILGQKVEFLVSFYNNEISEKSEIFDDQFSVERPDGSNFTLKIRSTKLEDSAMYFCASSESRQGGGYTFGSGTRLTVV.

This clonotype was found many times. This chain links TRBV30 with TRBJ1-1, with D perhaps TRBD1 (5 bases). CDR1 is GTSNPN, CDR2 SVGIG, per germline (reference sequence). The CDR3 is 15 residues long. Trimming stripped 1 base from V and 1 base from J, with 13 bases between. For the CDR3, the DNA is TGTGCCTGGAGTGCACCGGGGCGAGGGAACACTGAAGCTTTCTTT. Residues: CAWSAPGRGNTEAFF. Combining the CDR3 with reference TRBV30 and TRBJ1-1 gives the whole variable domain SQTIHQWPATLVQPVGSPLSLECTVEGTSNPNLYWYRQAAGRGLQLLFYSVGIGQISSEVPQNLSASRPQDRQFILSSKKLLLSDSGFYLCAWSAPGRGNTEAFFGQGTRLTVV.

This clonotype appeared many times. V gene TRBV7-6 combines with J gene TRBJ1-5; tentative D call: TRBD1 (6 bases). The CDR3 runs to 15 residues. The V end lost 4 bases, the J end lost 2 bases, and 12 bases lay between the germline ends. The germline CDR1 and CDR2 sequences are SGHVS and FNYEAQ. The DNA for the CDR3 is TGTGCCAGCAGCTCCCGGGGGGGCCGCAATCAGCCCCAGCATTTT. This encodes CASSSRGGRNQPQHF.

This clonotype was counted many times. The rearrangement uses TRBV20-1 and TRBJ2-7, with D possibly being TRBD2 (5 bases). V shed 1 base and J shed 4 bases, with 20 bases lying between them. In germline, CDR1 is DFQATT, CDR2 SNEGSKA (reference sequence). The CDR3 contains 16 residues. The CDR3 DNA reads as TGCAGTGCTAGAGTTGCGGGTTCAGGATCCCTATACGAGCAGTACTTC. It yields the protein CSARVAGSGSLYEQYF.

A few counts support this clonotype. V is TRBV11-2 and J is TRBJ2-7; TRBD2 aligns across 8 bases. The junction had 9 bases not matched to a gene; V was cut back by 4 bases and J by 1 base. Germline CDR1 is SGHAT and CDR2 is FQNNGV. There are 16 residues in the CDR3. The CDR3 coding sequence is TGTGCCAGCAGCTATAGTAGCGGGACTCGATCCTACGAGCAGTACTTC. This gives the protein CASSYSSGTRSYEQYF.

This clonotype was seen ten or more times. The chain has TRBV28 and TRBJ2-7; 8 nucleotides align to TRBD1. The V gene end was trimmed by 5 bases and the J gene end by 0 bases; junction bases not matched to a gene: 12. Germline V gives CDR1 MDHEN, CDR2 SYDVKM. The CDR3 totals 17 residues. The CDR3 sequence: CASSTSDRGHRSYEQYF. DNA for the CDR3: TGTGCCAGCAGTACCTCCGACAGGGGTCACCGCTCCTACGAGCAGTACTTC.

This chain links TRBV30 with TRBJ1-1, with a tentative D call TRBD1 (5 bases). Trimming removed 5 bases at V and 3 bases at J, with 7 bases between. This CDR3 has 11 residues. The germline V gene encodes CDR1 GTSNPN and CDR2 SVGIG (reference sequence). The DNA of the CDR3 is TGTGCCTGGGGGGGGTACACTGAAGCTTTCTTT. It yields the protein CAWGGYTEAFF.

J is TRBJ2-3 and V is TRBV19, with D possibly TRBD2 on 5 matching bases. The germline gives CDR1 LNHDA, CDR2 SQIVND (reference sequence). The CDR3 is made up of 15 amino acids. The V end lost 3 bases, the J end lost 2 bases, and 12 bases lay between the germline ends. In nucleotides, the CDR3 is TGTGCCAGTAGTATGTCGGGATGGGCCACAGATACGCAGTATTTT. The encoded protein is CASSMSGWATDTQYF.

In this sample, this clonotype turned up a few times. The chain couples TRBV7-2 to TRBJ1-2; D gene ambiguous. The CDR3 runs to 16 residues. V was trimmed by 6 bases and J by 4 bases, leaving 21 bases between them. Germline loops: CDR1 SGHTA, CDR2 FQGNSA. The CDR3 sequence is CASSRNTGGFGYGYTF. The CDR3 region has the DNA TGTGCCAGCAGTCGAAATACCGGCGGGTTTGGCTATGGCTACACCTTC.

This clonotype was detected many times. The gene calls are TRBV2 and TRBJ2-5, with a possible D match to TRBD2 (6 bases). The germline gives CDR1 SNHLY, CDR2 FYNNEI. The CDR3 extends over 13 amino acids. V was trimmed by 3 bases and J by 7 bases, leaving 12 bases between them. CDR3: CASSDGGTGTQYF. The CDR3 nucleotides are TGTGCCAGCAGTGACGGAGGGACGGGGACCCAGTACTTC.

V and J are TRBV5-1 and TRBJ1-1; maybe TRBD1 (5 bases). Germline V lookup: CDR1 SGHRS, CDR2 YFSETQ. V was cut by 2 bases and J by 1 base, with 12 bases left in between. CDR3 length: 15 residues. The CDR3 loop reads CASSLTPTENTEAFF. As DNA, the CDR3 is TGCGCCAGCAGCTTAACTCCGACAGAGAACACTGAAGCTTTCTTT.

DNA for the CDR3: TGCGCCAGCAGCTTGGCCCGCGCAGGTCCCTACGAGCAGTACTTC. Amino acids: CASSLARAGPYEQYF. The chain links TRBV5-1 to TRBJ2-7; no reliable D call. CDR1 and CDR2 from the germline V gene are SGHRS and YFSETQ. This CDR3 is 15 amino acids long. V lost 0 bases, J lost 2 bases, and 12 bases lay in between.

This clonotype was detected many times. The V call is TRBV5-6, the J call TRBJ2-1, with a possible D match to TRBD2 (5 bases). Deletions cut 6 bases from V and 4 bases from J, with 11 bases between. In germline, CDR1 is SGHDT, CDR2 YYEEEE. The CDR3 is 13 residues long. The CDR3 nucleotides read TGTGCCAGCACCCTGGACTTTTACAATGAGCAGTTCTTC. Encoded protein: CASTLDFYNEQFF.

This clonotype was counted only a few times. The CDR3 DNA reads as TGCAGCGTTGCCAGGGGGCAAACCGGGGAGCTGTTTTTT. Residues: CSVARGQTGELFF. The J gene is TRBJ2-2, the V gene TRBV29-1; 8 positions match TRBD1. The junction had 3 bases not matched to a gene; V was cut back by 4 bases and J by 5 bases. Germline CDR1 SQVTM, CDR2 ANQGSEA. This CDR3 region has 13 residues.

Comment on this clonotype: A much larger clone lies one base from this, so it may be a read error. Because it lacks the conserved phenylalanine or tryptophan at the end, this CDR3 is likely a read error. The chain uses TRBV11-2 and TRBJ2-1; 9 nucleotides agree with TRBD1. With V trimmed by 2 bases and J by 8 bases, 7 bases remained unmatched. The CDR3 runs to 15 residues. Germline CDR1 and CDR2: SGHAT and FQNNGV. CDR3 nucleotide sequence: TGTGCCAGCAGCTTATCCGGGACAGGGTCGCATGAGCAGTTCTCC. Protein sequence: CASSLSGTGSHEQFS.

V is TRBV20-1 and J is TRBJ1-1, with D possibly being TRBD1 (5 bases). Germline CDR1 and CDR2: DFQATT and SNEGSKA (reference sequence). Trimming shortened V by 5 bases and J by 5 bases, and 15 bases separated the two germline ends. The CDR3 loop spans 13 amino acids. The CDR3 is CSAGSRVWTEAFF. Written as DNA, the CDR3 is TGCAGTGCTGGCAGCAGGGTTTGGACTGAAGCTTTCTTT.

The sample holds a few counts of this clonotype. The chain joins TRBV7-9 to TRBJ2-7; D assignment may be TRBD1 or TRBD2 (5 bases each). The V and J ends lost 3 bases and 3 bases respectively, with 15 bases between them. Germline CDR1 and CDR2: SEHNR and FQNEAQ (reference sequence). The CDR3 is 15 amino acids. In DNA, the CDR3 is TGTGCCAGCAGCTTCGGGACGGACGGAAACTACGAGCAGTACTTC. Translating gives CASSFGTDGNYEQYF.

The sample holds many counts of this clonotype. The chain combines TRBV30 with TRBJ2-3; 9 bases align to TRBD1. The CDR3 runs 13 residues. Germline V gives CDR1 GTSNPN, CDR2 SVGIG (reference sequence). V lost 5 bases, J lost 7 bases, and 7 bases stayed unmatched. The CDR3 DNA is TGTGCCTGGGGACAGGGGAGCGGGTATACGCAGTATTTT. It is translated as CAWGQGSGYTQYF.

This clonotype was picked up many times. CDR3 sequence reads: CSAPDRVGVQETQYF. The CDR3 bases are TGCAGTGCTCCTGACAGGGTAGGGGTGCAAGAGACCCAGTACTTC. The chain uses TRBV20-1 and TRBJ2-5; 7 bases are a match to TRBD1. CDR3 length: 15 amino acids. CDR1 and CDR2 from the germline V gene are DFQATT and SNEGSKA (reference sequence). The V segment lost 5 bases and the J segment 2 bases; nucleotides outside the gene matches: 11.

This clonotype was counted at least ten times. The chain employs TRBV11-2 and TRBJ2-1, with 10 bases identical to TRBD2. Trimming took 1 base from V and 8 from J; bases not matched to a gene: 5. The germline V gene encodes CDR1 SGHAT and CDR2 FQNNGV. There are 15 residues in the CDR3. CDR3 loop: CASSLGASGSDEQFF. CDR3 DNA: TGTGCCAGCAGCTTAGGCGCTAGCGGGAGCGATGAGCAGTTCTTC.